Included here is one TCR beta chain sequence, with context. CDR3-region Arm-PCR and iRepertoire HTBI primers produced the TCR beta libraries. A single record per CDR3 protein comes from TCRdb applying MiXCR to the multiplex PCR reads. The sample includes roughly 560,000 distinct CDR3 sequences, about 15% of them seen just once. Time point specified: newly diagnosed GD, antithyroid drugs for less than 3 months. The TCR library was made from RNA that had been extracted from PBMCs in TRIzol. The patients included were those that came from an endocrinology department in Xi'an, China. The CDR3 is made up of 15 amino acids. Germline V gene sequence: CDR1 SGDLS, CDR2 YYNGEE. J lost 8 bases, V lost 2 bases, and 5 bases had no gene match. The sample belongs to a study of regulatory T cells in long-lasting Graves disease. This same sample was also taken into another study, of T cells in Graves' hyperthyroidism and ophthalmopathy. As that study records: Clinical symptoms, serum thyroxine and TRAb, thyroid ultrasound and orbital computed tomography together formed the diagnostic basis.

This receptor was identified in a woman aged 40 to 65 with Graves disease. The material was peripheral blood mononuclear cells (PBMCs), obtained at new diagnosis, from a patient treated with antithyroid drugs. The rearrangement uses TRBV9 and TRBJ2-1, with 12 bases lining up with TRBD2. The CDR3 region has the DNA TGTGCCAGCAGCGTGGCGGGACTAGCGGGTTATGAGCAGTTCTTC. It yields the protein CASSVAGLAGYEQFF.